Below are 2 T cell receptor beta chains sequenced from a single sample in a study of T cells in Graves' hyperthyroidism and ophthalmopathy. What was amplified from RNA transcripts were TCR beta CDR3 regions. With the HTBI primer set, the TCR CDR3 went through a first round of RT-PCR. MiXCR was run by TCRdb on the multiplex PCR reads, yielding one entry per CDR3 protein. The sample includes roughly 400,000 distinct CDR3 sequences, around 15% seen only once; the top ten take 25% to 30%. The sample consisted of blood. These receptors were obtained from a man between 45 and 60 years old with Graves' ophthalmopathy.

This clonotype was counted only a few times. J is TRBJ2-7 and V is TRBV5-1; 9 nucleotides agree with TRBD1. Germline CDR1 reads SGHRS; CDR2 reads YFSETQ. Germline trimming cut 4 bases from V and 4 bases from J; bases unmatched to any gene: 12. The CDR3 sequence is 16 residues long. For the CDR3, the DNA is TGCGCCAGCAGCAGTCGACCGGGACAGGGAATATACGAGCAGTACTTC. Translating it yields CASSSRPGQGIYEQYF.

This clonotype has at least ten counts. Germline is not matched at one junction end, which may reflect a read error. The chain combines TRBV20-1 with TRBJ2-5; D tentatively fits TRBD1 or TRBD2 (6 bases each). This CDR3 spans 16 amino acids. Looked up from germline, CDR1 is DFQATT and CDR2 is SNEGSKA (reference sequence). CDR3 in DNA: TGCAGTGCAAGAGGTGGGGGGCGTCGCTACCAAGAGACCCAGTACTTC. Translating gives CSARGGGRRYQETQYF.